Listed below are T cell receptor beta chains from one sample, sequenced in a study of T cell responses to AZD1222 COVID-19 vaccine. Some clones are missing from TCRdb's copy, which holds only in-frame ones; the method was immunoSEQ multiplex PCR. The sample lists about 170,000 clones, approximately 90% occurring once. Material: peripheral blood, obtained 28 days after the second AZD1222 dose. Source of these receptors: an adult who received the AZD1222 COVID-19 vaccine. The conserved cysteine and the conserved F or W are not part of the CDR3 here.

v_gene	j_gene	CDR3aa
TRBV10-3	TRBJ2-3	AISQDLPNTDTQY
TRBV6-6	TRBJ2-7	ASSYAPSEQY
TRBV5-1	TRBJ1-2	ASSGGLDRGRYGYT
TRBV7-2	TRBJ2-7	ASSWDRVSDEQY
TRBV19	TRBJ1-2	ASSIGQGGYT
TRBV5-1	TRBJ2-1	ASGRWTLGGDEQF
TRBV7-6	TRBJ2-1	ASSPTSGGPYNEQF
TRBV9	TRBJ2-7	ASSVGGFEIEQY
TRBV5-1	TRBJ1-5	ASSLDGSSSNQPQH
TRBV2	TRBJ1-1	ASSDLGVPLNTEAF
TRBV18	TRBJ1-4	ASSPTGDGEKLF
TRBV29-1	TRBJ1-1	SVDRTGTEAF
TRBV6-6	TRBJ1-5	ASSYEGAAQPQH
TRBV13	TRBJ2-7	ASSLDRGGEQY
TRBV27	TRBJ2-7	ASRPGPRGTYEQY
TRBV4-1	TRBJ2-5	ASSQPREGETQY
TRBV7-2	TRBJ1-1	ASSPNLMNTEAF
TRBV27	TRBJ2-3	ATKGSGRADTQY
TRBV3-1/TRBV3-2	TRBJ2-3	ASSQVASTDTQY
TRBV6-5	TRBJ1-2	ASSYSGTRGGYT
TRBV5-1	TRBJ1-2	ASSFTSYGYT
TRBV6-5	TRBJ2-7	ASSYRGQGAYEQY
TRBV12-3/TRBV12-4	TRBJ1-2	ASSLMNPYGYT
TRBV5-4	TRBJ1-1	ASSSDRMRGNTEAF
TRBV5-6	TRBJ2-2	ASSYRQGARGELF
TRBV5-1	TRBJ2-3	ASSSGAPQY
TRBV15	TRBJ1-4	ATSRDGQLYNEKLF
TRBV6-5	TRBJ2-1	ASSRSGGARWQF
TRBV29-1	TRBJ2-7	SVENRRTYEQY
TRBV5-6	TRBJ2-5	ASSLEGEETQY
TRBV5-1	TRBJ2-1	ASSPGGGTYNEQF
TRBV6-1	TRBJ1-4	ASSEWQGDEKLF
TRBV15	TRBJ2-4	ATSRGGTGTSGNIQY
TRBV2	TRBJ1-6	ASSEATGGSYNSPLH
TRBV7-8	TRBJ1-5	ASSLAFQGNQPQH
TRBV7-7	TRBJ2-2	ASSLMGHGELF
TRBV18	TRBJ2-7	ASKMGTGGYEQY
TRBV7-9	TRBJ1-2	ASRPGLGDGYT
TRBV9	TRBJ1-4	ASSVGTITNEKLF
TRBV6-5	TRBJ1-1	ASSSDRLMNTEAF
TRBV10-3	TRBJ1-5	AIQVDRNQPQH
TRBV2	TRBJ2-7	ASRGSYEQY
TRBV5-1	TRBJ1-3	ASSLSQTAGNTIY
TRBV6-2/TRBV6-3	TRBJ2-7	ASSHSYEQY
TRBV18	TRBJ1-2	ASSPGGGNNYGYT
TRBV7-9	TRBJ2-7	ASSFELGQGTSGEQY
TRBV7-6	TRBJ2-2	ASSLINPIVQGRTGELF
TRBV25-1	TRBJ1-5	ATGTGSNQPQH
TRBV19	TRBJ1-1	ASSIGTLNTEAF
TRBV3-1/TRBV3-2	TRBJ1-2	ASSQGWYREVFGYT